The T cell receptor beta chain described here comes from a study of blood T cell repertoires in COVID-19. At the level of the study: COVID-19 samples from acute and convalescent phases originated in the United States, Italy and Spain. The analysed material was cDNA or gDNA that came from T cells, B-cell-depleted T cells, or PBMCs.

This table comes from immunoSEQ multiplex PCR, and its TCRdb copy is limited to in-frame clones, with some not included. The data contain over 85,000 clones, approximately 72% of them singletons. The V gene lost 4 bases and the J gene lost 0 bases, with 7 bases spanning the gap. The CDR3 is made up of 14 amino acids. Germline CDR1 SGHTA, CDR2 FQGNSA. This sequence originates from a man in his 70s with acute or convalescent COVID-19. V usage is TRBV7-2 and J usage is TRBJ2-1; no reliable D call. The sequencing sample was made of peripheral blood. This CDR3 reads CASSSHNSYNEQFF. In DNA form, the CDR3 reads TGTGCCAGCAGCTCCCACAACTCCTACAATGAGCAGTTCTTC.